This T cell receptor beta chain was captured by sequencing in a study of cytomegalovirus exposure and HLA in healthy donors. This clone was seen a handful of times. TCRdb's copy holds only in-frame clones and misses some; the assay was immunoSEQ multiplex PCR. This sample yields 260,000 or so clones, of which around nine tenths are seen a single time; 2.6% belongs to the top ten. Source material: PBMCs. The receptor comes from a man between 18 and 35 years old in good health and CMV-seronegative.

The chain's CDR3 is CASSLSGNAGYTF. CDR3 coding DNA: TGTGCCAGCAGTTTGTCAGGGAACGCCGGCTACACCTTC. The chain uses TRBV6-6 and TRBJ1-2; D might be TRBD1 (5 bases). The CDR3 sequence is 13 residues long. Trimming shortened V by 4 bases and J by 8 bases, and 14 bases separated the two germline ends. Germline values: CDR1 MNHNY, CDR2 SVGAGI (reference sequence).